The 32 T cell receptor beta chains given below trace back to one sample, sequenced in a study of shared clonotypes between healthy human individuals. Profiled with immunoSEQ multiplex PCR; TCRdb holds only in-frame clones, not every one. There are under 850,000 clones in the sample; 72% occur only once, and roughly 1.8% lies in the top ten. The material sequenced was memory CD4+ T cells sorted from blood. Subset indicated: CD45RA-negative fraction. These receptors all come from a woman in her twenties or thirties in good health.

The gene calls are TRBV5-1 and TRBJ2-1; D remains unclear. Germline-derived CDR1 and CDR2 are SGHRS and YFSETQ. The CDR3 spans 13 residues. With 3 bases removed from V and 4 bases from J, the gap between germline ends came to 8 bases. The CDR3 sequence: CASSSGGYNEQFF. DNA of the CDR3: TGCGCCAGCAGCTCTGGTGGGTACAATGAGCAGTTCTTC.

The chain employs TRBV9 and TRBJ1-2; 10 nucleotides match TRBD1. After removal of 4 bases from V and 4 bases from J, the junction contained 7 bases not matched to a gene. The germline gives CDR1 SGDLS, CDR2 YYNGEE. The CDR3 is 15 residues long. The chain's CDR3 is CASSNTGQGSYGYTF. The CDR3 nucleotides read TGTGCCAGCAGCAACACGGGACAGGGGAGCTATGGCTACACCTTC.

The chain uses TRBV29-1 and TRBJ2-7; maybe TRBD2 (6 bases). Trimming shortened V by 6 bases and J by 6 bases, and 9 bases separated the two germline ends. The germline CDR1 and CDR2 sequences are SQVTM and ANQGSEA. CDR3 size: 10 residues. For the CDR3, the DNA is TGCAGCGTCCGGGACTTCGAGCAGTACTTC. This translates into CSVRDFEQYF.

The V call is TRBV15, the J call TRBJ1-1; D is perhaps TRBD1 (6 bases). The CDR3 totals 15 residues. V lost 0 bases and J 4 bases, leaving 12 bases between the germline ends. CDR1 and CDR2 from the germline V gene are LNHNV and YYDKDF (reference sequence). DNA for the CDR3: TGTGCCACCAGCAGAGACCGGGGGGCCGGCACTGAAGCTTTCTTT. Protein: CATSRDRGAGTEAFF.

The chain links TRBV11-2 to TRBJ1-1; D is possibly TRBD1 (6 bases). Germline V gene data show CDR1 as SGHAT and CDR2 as FQNNGV. V lost 1 base, J lost 4 bases, and 19 bases lay in between. This CDR3 has 17 amino acids. The CDR3 DNA sequence: TGTGCCAGCAGCTTAGTAGGGGGAGGGGGAGGTGGCACTGAAGCTTTCTTT. This codes for CASSLVGGGGGGTEAFF.

CDR3 residues: CAWSNQQETQYF. The CDR3 bases are TGTGCCTGGAGTAACCAACAAGAGACCCAGTACTTC. The J gene is TRBJ2-5, the V gene TRBV30; no clear D. V lost 2 bases and J lost 2, with 6 bases in between. The germline CDR1 and CDR2 sequences are GTSNPN and SVGIG (reference sequence). This CDR3 spans 12 amino acids.

The rearrangement uses TRBV28 and TRBJ2-7; tentatively, D is TRBD1 (6 bases). In germline, CDR1 is MDHEN, CDR2 SYDVKM. V was clipped by 10 bases and J by 2 bases, with 15 bases between them. The CDR3 is 13 residues long. In DNA form, the CDR3 reads TGTGCCACCCCGCCCACAGGGACCTACGAGCAGTACTTC. It is translated as CATPPTGTYEQYF. The full variable domain, with the rest looked up from reference TRBV28 and TRBJ2-7, is DVKVTQSSRYLVKRTGEKVFLECVQDMDHENMFWYRQDPGLGLRLIYFSYDVKMKEKGDIPEGYSVSREKKERFSLILESASTNQTSMYLCATPPTGTYEQYFGPGTRLTVT.

J is TRBJ1-3 and V is TRBV5-4, with TRBD1 as a possible D gene (5 bases). The V gene lost 4 bases and the J gene lost 1 base, with 15 bases spanning the gap. The germline V gene has CDR1 SGHNT and CDR2 YYREEE (reference sequence). This CDR3 region has 16 residues. As DNA, the CDR3 is TGTGCCAGCAGCGCCACTTCGGGGCCTTCTGGAAACACCATATATTTT. As protein: CASSATSGPSGNTIYF.

The chain links TRBV21-1 to TRBJ1-1. TRBV21-1 is noted as a pseudogene. The CDR3 consists of 14 residues. The CDR3, as DNA: TGTGCCAGCAGCAAAGCAGGGGGGATAACTGAAGCTTTCTTT. It yields the protein CASSKAGGITEAFF.

Remarks on this clone: Other nucleotide sequences from this sample produce the same CDR3. The V and J genes are TRBV28 and TRBJ1-5; D unresolved. This CDR3 is built from 15 residues. V dropped 2 bases and J dropped 0 bases, with 8 bases sitting between them. Germline assignment: CDR1 MDHEN and CDR2 SYDVKM. CDR3 sequence reads: CASSLGGNSNQPQHF. CDR3 coding DNA: TGTGCCAGCAGTTTAGGTGGGAATAGCAATCAGCCCCAGCATTTT.

This chain links TRBV9 with TRBJ2-3; D is perhaps TRBD2 (7 bases). The CDR3 totals 17 residues. The germline V and J ends were trimmed by 0 bases and 2 bases, with 16 bases remaining between them. Looked up from germline, CDR1 is SGDLS and CDR2 is YYNGEE. The CDR3 DNA sequence: TGTGCCAGCAGCGTAGAGGGGGGAGGGCCCTCCACAGATACGCAGTATTTT. Translating gives CASSVEGGGPSTDTQYF.

Of note for this clone: A read error may account for a junction end that differs from germline. This sequence joins TRBV19 and TRBJ2-7, with 7 bases lining up with TRBD1. CDR1 LNHDA and CDR2 SQIVND come from the germline V gene (reference sequence). This CDR3 contains 14 residues. The CDR3 DNA reads TGTGCCAGCAGTAACTTCTACAGGGGAAACGAGCAGTACTTC. This gives the protein CASSNFYRGNEQYF.

The chain joins TRBV15 to TRBJ1-5; D unresolved. This CDR3 region has 13 residues. CDR1 is LNHNV and CDR2 is YYDKDF in the germline V gene (reference sequence). Trimming took 0 bases from V and 5 from J, leaving 5 bases between them. CDR3 bases: TGTGCCACCAGCAGAGAAGCCCATCAGCCCCAGCATTTT. Amino acids: CATSREAHQPQHF.

The J gene is TRBJ2-2, the V gene TRBV5-6; D not certain. Germline CDR1 is SGHDT and CDR2 is YYEEEE. V lost 4 bases to trimming and J lost 7 bases, with 14 bases between them. There are 14 residues in the CDR3. The CDR3 nucleotides read TGTGCCAGCAGCCTGGGCCGAGGAATCGGGGAGCTGTTTTTT. Translating it yields CASSLGRGIGELFF.

The rearrangement joins TRBV5-1 to TRBJ2-1; D unclear. The CDR3 has 16 residues. The V and J ends lost 0 bases and 0 bases respectively, with 10 bases between them. Germline V CDR1 and CDR2: SGHRS, YFSETQ. CDR3 residues: CASSLVGSSSYNEQFF. CDR3 in DNA: TGCGCCAGCAGCTTGGTGGGCTCCAGCTCCTACAATGAGCAGTTCTTC.

This clone was recorded once. The J gene is TRBJ2-1, the V gene TRBV4-1; 9 nucleotides align to TRBD1. Germline V CDR1 and CDR2: MGHRA, YSYEKL. V shed 1 base and J 4 bases; nucleotides not matched to a gene: 11. The CDR3 length is 18 residues. The CDR3 loop reads CASSQGIRPGQGYNEQFF. CDR3 coding DNA: TGCGCCAGCAGCCAAGGAATACGGCCGGGACAGGGATACAATGAGCAGTTCTTC.

This clone was observed a single time. The chain combines TRBV15 with TRBJ2-3; D call uncertain. The CDR3 spans 16 residues. Trimming left V 1 base short and J 3 bases short, with 14 bases between. Germline lookup yields CDR1 LNHNV and CDR2 YYDKDF (reference sequence). DNA of the CDR3: TGTGCCACCAGCAGAGGGGGTGGCGCTATTACAGATACGCAGTATTTT. Translation: CATSRGGGAITDTQYF.

The V call is TRBV4-1, the J call TRBJ2-3, with 14 bases fitting TRBD2. The germline gives CDR1 MGHRA, CDR2 YSYEKL. V dropped 1 base and J dropped 4; count of bases not matched to a gene: 7. The CDR3 spans 18 residues. CDR3 region: CASSQATSGRAGPDTQYF. For the CDR3, the DNA is TGCGCCAGCAGCCAAGCGACTAGCGGGAGGGCCGGCCCAGATACGCAGTATTTT.

This chain uses TRBV5-4 with TRBJ2-1; 8 bases are shared with TRBD2. Germline trimming cut 4 bases from V and 5 bases from J; bases unmatched to any gene: 8. The CDR3 is made up of 15 amino acids. Germline V CDR1 and CDR2: SGHNT, YYREEE (reference sequence). The CDR3 protein is CASSPQLAANNEQFF. The CDR3 DNA follows: TGTGCCAGCAGCCCCCAACTAGCGGCTAACAATGAGCAGTTCTTC.

The chain carries TRBV7-2 and TRBJ2-3, with D tentatively TRBD2 (5 bases). With 8 bases removed from V and 5 bases from J, the gap between germline ends came to 17 bases. The V gene's germline CDR1 is SGHTA and CDR2 FQGNSA. The CDR3 runs to 14 residues. CDR3 nucleotide sequence: TGTGCCAGCCGCAGAGGGCGAGGAGAAGATACGCAGTATTTT. The encoded protein is CASRRGRGEDTQYF.

This clone was found once. V gene TRBV5-6 combines with J gene TRBJ2-1; 8 nucleotides agree with TRBD1. V lost 6 bases, J lost 5 bases, and 13 bases stayed unmatched. Germline loops: CDR1 SGHDT, CDR2 YYEEEE. The length of the CDR3 is 16 residues. In nucleotides, the CDR3 is TGTGCCAGCACCTTAAACTCCGGGACAGGCCACAATGAGCAGTTCTTC. It yields the protein CASTLNSGTGHNEQFF.

V and J are TRBV28 and TRBJ1-4; TRBD1 aligns across 8 bases. Germline lookup yields CDR1 MDHEN and CDR2 SYDVKM. The CDR3 consists of 15 residues. Trimming took 3 bases from V and 8 from J; bases not matched to a gene: 8. CDR3 protein: CASSFQGARIEKLFF. The DNA for the CDR3 is TGTGCCAGCAGTTTTCAGGGGGCGAGAATAGAAAAACTGTTTTTT.

The rearrangement uses TRBV5-6 and TRBJ2-6; D might be TRBD2 (7 bases). Germline CDR1 and CDR2: SGHDT and YYEEEE. V was trimmed by 4 bases and J by 0 bases, leaving 14 bases between them. The CDR3 consists of 17 residues. This CDR3 is CASSPRGGHSGANVLTF. The DNA for the CDR3 is TGTGCCAGCAGCCCTAGGGGGGGGCACTCTGGGGCCAACGTCCTGACTTTC.

The J gene is TRBJ2-3, the V gene TRBV25-1, with 12 bases matching TRBD2. The germline gives CDR1 MGHDK, CDR2 SYGVNS. CDR3 length: 18 amino acids. The ends lost 5 bases at V and 0 bases at J; junction bases unmatched: 9. In DNA form, the CDR3 reads TGTGCCAGCAGTACACGACTAGCGGGAGACCCTAGCACAGATACGCAGTATTTT. The encoded protein is CASSTRLAGDPSTDTQYF.

As regards this clone: An end of the junction does not agree with germline; a read error may underlie this. The chain couples TRBV19 to TRBJ1-3; D is possibly TRBD1 (5 bases). The CDR3 consists of 15 residues. Germline CDR1 reads LNHDA; CDR2 reads SQIVND (reference sequence). The CDR3 loop reads CASSAQGGSENTIYF. Written as DNA, the CDR3 is TGTGCCAGTAGTGCCCAGGGTGGGTCTGAAAACACCATATATTTT. Full variable domain (outside the CDR3, taken from reference TRBV19 and TRBJ1-3): DGGITQSPKYLFRKEGQNVTLSCEQNLNHDAMYWYRQDPGQGLRLIYYSQIVNDFQKGDIAEGYSVSREKKESFPLTVTSAQKNPTAFYLCASSAQGGSENTIYFGEGSWLTVV.

The chain has TRBV10-1 and TRBJ2-2; maybe TRBD1 (5 bases). Germline V gives CDR1 WNHNN, CDR2 SYGVQD (reference sequence). The CDR3 spans 14 residues. Trimming removed 5 bases at V and 1 base at J, with 8 bases between. In nucleotides, the CDR3 is TGCGCCAGCAGTCTCGGACAGAACACCGGGGAGCTGTTTTTT. This sequence encodes CASSLGQNTGELFF.

The chain has TRBV7-9 and TRBJ2-3, with D perhaps TRBD2 (5 bases). The CDR3 covers 16 residues. Germline V gene data show CDR1 as SEHNR and CDR2 as FQNEAQ (reference sequence). Deletions cut 2 bases from V and 1 base from J, with 13 bases between. CDR3 loop: CASSLRGREGTDTQYF. The CDR3 DNA is TGTGCCAGCAGCTTACGGGGTAGAGAGGGCACAGATACGCAGTATTTT.

This sequence joins TRBV4-1 and TRBJ1-5; D gene ambiguous. CDR3 length: 18 residues. The V and J ends lost 1 base and 1 base respectively, with 17 bases between them. Germline loops: CDR1 MGHRA, CDR2 YSYEKL. The DNA of the CDR3 is TGCGCCAGCAGCCAAGCGAAGCCCGGGTTCGGAAGCAATCAGCCCCAGCATTTT. It codes for CASSQAKPGFGSNQPQHF.

A few counts support this clone. The chain couples TRBV6-1 to TRBJ2-7; 11 positions agree with TRBD1. Germline lookup yields CDR1 MNHNS and CDR2 SASEGT. Trimming at V came to 2 bases and at J to 5 bases, leaving 8 bases not matched to a gene. The CDR3 is 16 residues long. The DNA for the CDR3 is TGTGCCAGCAGTGAATTACCGGGACAGGGGGGGAACGAGCAGTACTTC. Amino acid sequence: CASSELPGQGGNEQYF.

This rearrangement joins TRBV2 to TRBJ2-7, with D possibly TRBD2 on 5 matching bases. V was shortened by 2 bases and J by 6 bases, with 14 bases between the two germline ends. The CDR3 extends over 14 amino acids. The germline CDR1 and CDR2 sequences are SNHLY and FYNNEI. As DNA, the CDR3 is TGTGCCAGCAGTGAATCGGGATCCGGCGGCGAGCAGTACTTC. This encodes CASSESGSGGEQYF.

In this sample, this clone turned up once. The chain links TRBV19 to TRBJ1-1; 8 bases match TRBD1. The CDR3 has 14 residues. Trimming at V came to 9 bases and at J to 2 bases, leaving 8 bases not matched to a gene. The germline V gene has CDR1 LNHDA and CDR2 SQIVND (reference sequence). The CDR3 nucleotides are TGTGCCAGCAAGCTAGGGACAGGTAACACTGAAGCTTTCTTT. This gives the protein CASKLGTGNTEAFF.

In this sample, this clone turned up once. This rearrangement joins TRBV18 to TRBJ1-5, with D maybe TRBD1 (6 bases). Germline CDR1 and CDR2: KGHSH and LQKENI. V was clipped by 3 bases and J by 9 bases, with 18 bases between them. The CDR3 is 15 amino acids. The CDR3 nucleotides are TGTGCCAGCTCACCCACGGACAGCGGGAATTCGCCCCAGCATTTT. Its protein is CASSPTDSGNSPQHF.